This TCR beta chain is drawn from a study of blood T cell repertoires in COVID-19. On the study more broadly: The analysed material was cDNA or gDNA that came from T cells, B-cell-depleted T cells, or PBMCs.

In the authors' workflow: Nucleated cell number was recorded as an estimate derived from reference gene primer amplification. The method was immunoSEQ multiplex PCR; TCRdb's version includes in-frame clones alone and lacks a portion of them. Clone size and V and J calls were adopted from that table, with D and trimming inferred from the DNA. The table shows about 100,000 clones, with over 75% occurring only once. The CDR3 extends over 16 amino acids. V was clipped by 2 bases and J by 8 bases, with 22 bases between them. Germline V gene sequence: CDR1 SGHNT, CDR2 YYREEE (reference sequence). This clone occurred a few times.

The origin of this receptor is a human donor in a cohort sampled during active COVID-19. Sequenced: peripheral blood. The rearrangement uses TRBV5-4 and TRBJ1-2; D remains ambiguous. The CDR3 sequence is CASSLPPGNLKKGYTF. CDR3 coding DNA: TGTGCCAGCAGCTTACCCCCGGGAAACCTGAAAAAGGGCTACACCTTC.